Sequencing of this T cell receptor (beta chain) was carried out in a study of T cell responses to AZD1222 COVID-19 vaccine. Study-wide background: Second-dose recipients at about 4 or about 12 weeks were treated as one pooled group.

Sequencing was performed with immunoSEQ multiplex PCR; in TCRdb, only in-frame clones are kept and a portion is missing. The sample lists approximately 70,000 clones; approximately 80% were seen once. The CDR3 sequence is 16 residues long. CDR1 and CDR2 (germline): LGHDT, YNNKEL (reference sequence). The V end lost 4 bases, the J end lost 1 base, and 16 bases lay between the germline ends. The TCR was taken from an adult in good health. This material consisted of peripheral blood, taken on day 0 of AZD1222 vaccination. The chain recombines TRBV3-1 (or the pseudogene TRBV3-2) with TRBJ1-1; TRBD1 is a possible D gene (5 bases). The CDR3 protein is CASSPPGSRANTEAFF. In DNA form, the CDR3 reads TGTGCCAGCAGCCCACCAGGGTCAAGGGCGAACACTGAAGCTTTCTTT.